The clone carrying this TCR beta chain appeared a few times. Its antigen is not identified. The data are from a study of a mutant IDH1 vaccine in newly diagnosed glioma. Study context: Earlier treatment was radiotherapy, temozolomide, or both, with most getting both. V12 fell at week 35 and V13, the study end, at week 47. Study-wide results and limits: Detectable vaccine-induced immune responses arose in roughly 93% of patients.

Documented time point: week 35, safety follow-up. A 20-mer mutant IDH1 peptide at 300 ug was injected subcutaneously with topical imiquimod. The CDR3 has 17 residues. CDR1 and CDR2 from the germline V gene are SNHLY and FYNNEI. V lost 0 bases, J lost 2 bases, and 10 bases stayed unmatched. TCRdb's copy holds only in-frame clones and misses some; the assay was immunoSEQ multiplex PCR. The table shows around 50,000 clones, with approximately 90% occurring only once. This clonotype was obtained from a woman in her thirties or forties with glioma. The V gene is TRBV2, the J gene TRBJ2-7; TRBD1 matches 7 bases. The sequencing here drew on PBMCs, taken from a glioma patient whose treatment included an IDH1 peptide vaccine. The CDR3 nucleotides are TGTGCCAGCAGTGAAGCCCCAACCGGGCAGGGGGCCTACGAGCAGTACTTC. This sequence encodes CASSEAPTGQGAYEQYF.